The present T cell receptor (beta chain) was sequenced within a study of identifying expanded T cells in peripheral blood. General observations from the study: Approximately 1.1 clones differed between technical replicates, versus roughly 17 and 20 over time. Two-week clone count variance significantly increased as total template count grew.

Using immunoSEQ multiplex PCR, the repertoire was profiled, and TCRdb retains in-frame clones only, with some absent. Altogether about 78,000 clones are present, 84% being singletons, with the ten largest covering 18%. This clone was seen only once. Antigen: not known. Healthy donors had no documented immune events, such as infections, while sampled. Germline V CDR1 and CDR2: SGHTA, FQGNSA. The CDR3 sequence is 17 residues long. Trimming took off 3 bases at V and 3 bases at J, with 21 bases between the two ends. The gene calls are TRBV7-2 and TRBJ2-7; D is tentatively TRBD1 or TRBD2 (5 bases each). The clonotype was recovered from a person aged 18-70 years in good health. Material for sequencing was blood. The CDR3 DNA is TGTGCCAGCAGCTTTTACGCCCCCGGGACGGGGAACTACGAGCAGTACTTC. Translated: CASSFYAPGTGNYEQYF.